Below, 3 T cell receptor beta chains from the same sample are listed, as sequenced in a study of T cell changes during pregnancy in multiple sclerosis. The assay was immunoSEQ multiplex PCR, and TCRdb's table has in-frame clones only and misses some. The sample carries some 41,000 clones, 80% to 90% recorded once. The source material was CD4+ T cells from peripheral blood mononuclear cells, sampled in the first trimester of pregnancy. All receptors come from a female donor with multiple sclerosis, enrolled in a pregnancy study.

The chain uses TRBV23-1 and TRBJ2-6; possibly TRBD1 for D (7 bases). TRBV23-1 is flagged as an ORF with uncertain function. The V end was cut by 6 bases, the J end by 1 base, with 28 bases between. The CDR3 runs to 21 residues. The CDR3 here is CASRGAGQQTPFASGANVLTF. As DNA, the CDR3 is TGCGCCAGCAGGGGTGCGGGACAGCAAACCCCCTTCGCTTCTGGGGCCAACGTCCTGACTTTC.

The chain employs TRBV7-9 and TRBJ1-2, with 12 bases fitting TRBD1. This CDR3 comprises 15 residues. Trimming at V came to 5 bases and at J to 7 bases, leaving 8 bases not matched to a gene. Germline CDR1 reads SEHNR; CDR2 reads FQNEAQ (reference sequence). This chain's CDR3 is CASSPRDRGLGGYTF. CDR3 nucleotides: TGTGCCAGCAGCCCGCGGGACAGGGGGCTTGGTGGCTACACCTTC.

This clone was counted a single time. The CDR3 DNA follows: TGCGCCAGCAGCCAAGTCAGACAGAGACGTTCTGAAGCTTTCTTT. It is translated as CASSQVRQRRSEAFF. This chain joins TRBV4-3 and TRBJ1-1; D possibly corresponds to TRBD1 (5 bases). V lost 1 base, J lost 6 bases, and 15 bases lay in between. The CDR3 covers 15 residues. Germline assignment: CDR1 LGHNA and CDR2 YSLEER.